Given below is one TCR beta chain in context. CDR3 length: 18 amino acids. Germline CDR1 SEHNR, CDR2 FQNEAQ (reference sequence). The trim removed 5 bases at V and 1 base at J, leaving 8 bases unmatched. TCRdb keeps only in-frame clones here, not all; method: immunoSEQ multiplex PCR. The data contain approximately 2.1 million clones, more than 85% of them seen just once; the ten biggest clones take up 0.39%. This sample is part of a study of shared clonotypes between healthy human individuals. The sample was naive CD4+ T cells from PBMCs. The subset is: CD45RA+ positively selected. This chain joins TRBV7-9 and TRBJ2-2, with TRBD1 identical over 12 bases. The origin of this receptor is a man aged 18 to 29 in good health. Some clones in this sample may be carry-over from other donors' samples. CDR3 amino acids: CASSAPGQGALNTGELFF. DNA of the CDR3: TGTGCCAGCAGCGCACCGGGACAGGGGGCTTTGAACACCGGGGAGCTGTTTTTT.